This is a list of T cell receptor beta chains from one sample in a study of T cell clonotyping in hematopoietic cell transplantation. TCRdb's table, derived via immunoSEQ multiplex PCR, lists solely in-frame clones and lacks some. The sample lists 5,500 to 7,000 clones, approximately 87% occurring once. The material sequenced was peripheral blood mononuclear cells, taken 180 days after allogeneic stem cell transplant. These receptors were obtained from a female patient aged 50-60 years who had an allogeneic stem cell transplant from an unrelated donor, so the T cells may come from the graft donor. Some clones in this sample may be carry-over from other donors' samples. Both conserved end residues are part of each CDR3. A D gene is named only where the DNA matches it firmly. Not every row has a clone size; where given, it reads once, few, many or a size class.

d_gene: -
j_gene: TRBJ2-7
v_gene: TRBV7-8
abundance: -
CDR3nt: TGTGCCAGCAGCTTAGGCCCTCGGCTTGACAACTCCTACGAGCAGTACTTC
CDR3aa: CASSLGPRLDNSYEQYF

d_gene: -
j_gene: TRBJ1-2
v_gene: TRBV5-1
abundance: -
CDR3nt: TGCGCCAGCAGCTCGTCCTTGACAGGCCAATATGGCTACACCTTC
CDR3aa: CASSSSLTGQYGYTF

d_gene: -
j_gene: TRBJ1-4
v_gene: TRBV6-5
abundance: -
CDR3nt: TGTGCCAGCAGTTACGATCAGGGTATTGAAAAACTGTTTTTT
CDR3aa: CASSYDQGIEKLFF

d_gene: TRBD1
j_gene: TRBJ1-1
v_gene: TRBV2
abundance: -
CDR3nt: TGTGCCAGCAGGGACAGGGGCGAAGCTTTCTTT
CDR3aa: CASRDRGEAFF

d_gene: -
j_gene: TRBJ2-7
v_gene: TRBV5-1
abundance: -
CDR3nt: TGCGCCAGCAGTTTTGCTTGGGGGAGGAGCTCCTACGAGCAGTACTTC
CDR3aa: CASSFAWGRSSYEQYF

d_gene: -
j_gene: TRBJ1-2
v_gene: TRBV12-5
abundance: -
CDR3nt: TGTGCTAGTGGTTTGGTAATTACGGACGGTTCCTATGGCTACACCTTC
CDR3aa: CASGLVITDGSYGYTF

d_gene: -
j_gene: TRBJ1-1
v_gene: TRBV4-1
abundance: -
CDR3nt: TGCGCCACGGTGGGAGGGTCCGCTGAAGCTTTCTTT
CDR3aa: CATVGGSAEAFF

d_gene: -
j_gene: TRBJ2-5
v_gene: TRBV7-3
abundance: -
CDR3nt: TGTGCCAGCAGCTTAACGGGGGGGACAGATAAAGAGACCCAGTACTTC
CDR3aa: CASSLTGGTDKETQYF

d_gene: -
j_gene: TRBJ2-3
v_gene: TRBV28
abundance: -
CDR3nt: TGTGCCAGCAGCCCTGAGGATACGCAGTATTTT
CDR3aa: CASSPEDTQYF

d_gene: -
j_gene: TRBJ2-7
v_gene: TRBV6-5
abundance: -
CDR3nt: TGTGCCAGCAGTTATACTCACAGGGTGGAGGCCTACGAGCAGTACTTC
CDR3aa: CASSYTHRVEAYEQYF

d_gene: -
j_gene: TRBJ2-7
v_gene: TRBV7-3
abundance: -
CDR3nt: TGTGCCAGCAGCTTTGGTGAGCAGTACTTC
CDR3aa: CASSFGEQYF

d_gene: -
j_gene: TRBJ2-5
v_gene: TRBV11-1
abundance: -
CDR3nt: TGTGCCAGCAGCTACACCCAAGAGACCCAGTACTTC
CDR3aa: CASSYTQETQYF

d_gene: -
j_gene: TRBJ1-2
v_gene: TRBV7-9
abundance: once
CDR3nt: TGTGCCAGCAGCTCCTATGGCTACACCTTC
CDR3aa: CASSSYGYTF

d_gene: -
j_gene: TRBJ2-1
v_gene: TRBV19
abundance: -
CDR3nt: TGTGCCAGTAGTCCGGGCGGGGGCGTATACAATGAGCAGTTCTTC
CDR3aa: CASSPGGGVYNEQFF

d_gene: TRBD1
j_gene: TRBJ2-5
v_gene: TRBV19
abundance: -
CDR3nt: TGTGCCAGTAGTATTAGTCATTCAAGGGGGCAGCTGTACTTC
CDR3aa: CASSISHSRGQLYF

d_gene: TRBD1
j_gene: TRBJ2-7
v_gene: TRBV27
abundance: -
CDR3nt: TGTGCCAGCTCCGAGCAGGGACAGTACTACGAGCAGTACTTC
CDR3aa: CASSEQGQYYEQYF